One and the same sample provided the 14 T cell receptor beta chains below, sequenced in a study of shared clonotypes between healthy human individuals. Only in-frame clones appear in the TCRdb table, and some are missing; sequencing was by immunoSEQ multiplex PCR. The profile shows around 980,000 clones, approximately 78% of them singletons. Sequencing used memory CD4+ T cells from PBMCs. Described subset: CD45RA-negative fraction. All receptors come from a man aged 18-30 years in good health. Some clones in this sample may be carry-over from other donors' samples.

The chain combines TRBV11-2 with TRBJ2-7; maybe TRBD2 (6 bases). CDR1 SGHAT and CDR2 FQNNGV come from the germline V gene. V lost 5 bases and J lost 3, with 23 bases in between. The CDR3 covers 17 residues. CDR3 loop: CASSRPGRRAEHYEQYF. CDR3 in DNA: TGTGCCAGCAGCCGACCGGGGAGGCGCGCCGAGCACTACGAGCAGTACTTC.

The rearrangement links TRBV4-1 to TRBJ2-1, with TRBD2 matching 13 bases. This CDR3 region has 20 residues. Unmatched junction bases numbered 12, after V lost 3 bases and J lost 1 base. From germline, CDR1 is MGHRA and CDR2 YSYEKL. CDR3 sequence reads: CASSQIAGLAGERSYNEQFF. The CDR3 DNA reads TGCGCCAGCAGCCAGATAGCAGGACTAGCGGGAGAACGGTCCTACAATGAGCAGTTCTTC.

The V gene is TRBV28, the J gene TRBJ2-1; 7 bases match TRBD2. Germline V CDR1 and CDR2: MDHEN, SYDVKM. This CDR3 comprises 15 residues. Unmatched junction bases numbered 10, after V lost 3 bases and J lost 8 bases. The CDR3 DNA sequence: TGTGCCAGCAGTTTCGCCTCCCCCGCGGGGGATGAGCAGTTCTTC. Translating it yields CASSFASPAGDEQFF.

DNA for the CDR3: TGTGCCAGCAGTTATCCCAAACCCGGGGGAGTGGCGCTGTTTTTT. This encodes CASSYPKPGGVALFF. The gene calls are TRBV6-5 and TRBJ2-2; possible D gene TRBD2, 6 bases. Germline CDR1 MNHEY, CDR2 SVGAGI. V lost 3 bases and J lost 13, with 21 bases in between. The CDR3 contains 15 residues.

This clone was counted only a few times. The chain uses TRBV4-3 and TRBJ1-1; D possibly corresponds to TRBD1 (5 bases). The V gene lost 1 base and the J gene lost 1 base, with 13 bases spanning the gap. CDR3 length: 16 residues. CDR1 is LGHNA, CDR2 YSLEER, per germline. Written as DNA, the CDR3 is TGCGCCAGCAGCCAAGGGCGGGCAGGGTGGAACACTGAAGCTTTCTTT. This translates into CASSQGRAGWNTEAFF.

The chain combines TRBV18 with TRBJ2-3; TRBD1 agrees at 9 bases. There are 18 residues in the CDR3. Trimming removed 3 bases from V and 0 bases from J; junction bases left unmatched: 10. Germline CDR1 KGHSH, CDR2 LQKENI. The CDR3 bases are TGTGCCAGCTCACCTCAGATCACAGGGGGCCTTAGCACAGATACGCAGTATTTT. It translates to CASSPQITGGLSTDTQYF.

The chain has TRBV7-3 and TRBJ2-2, with D perhaps matching TRBD1 (7 bases). The ends were cut back, 1 base at V and 3 bases at J, with 12 bases in the middle. CDR3 length: 16 residues. The germline CDR1 and CDR2 sequences are SGHTA and FQGTGA. The CDR3 loop reads CASSLRGDRHTGELFF. The CDR3 bases are TGTGCCAGCAGCTTAAGGGGGGACAGACACACCGGGGAGCTGTTTTTT.

V and J are TRBV10-1 and TRBJ1-1; 8 bases map to TRBD1. Germline-derived CDR1 and CDR2 are WNHNN and SYGVQD (reference sequence). Trimming removed 3 bases from V and 3 bases from J; junction bases left unmatched: 9. The CDR3 is 16 amino acids. The CDR3 loop reads CASSDLGTGPYTEAFF. CDR3 nucleotide sequence: TGCGCCAGCAGTGACCTTGGGACAGGCCCATACACTGAAGCTTTCTTT.

The genes are TRBV28 and TRBJ1-1; a possible D gene is TRBD1 (5 bases). The CDR3 runs to 13 residues. V lost 6 bases, J lost 10 bases, and 18 bases lay in between. Germline CDR1 reads MDHEN; CDR2 reads SYDVKM. The CDR3 DNA sequence: TGTGCCAGCAGCCCGGGTGGGGGTCGCGGAGCTTTCTTT. Its protein product is CASSPGGGRGAFF.

The chain has TRBV28 and TRBJ2-6; D possibly corresponds to TRBD2 (6 bases). The CDR3 runs to 17 residues. Looked up from germline, CDR1 is MDHEN and CDR2 is SYDVKM. V was cut by 4 bases and J by 2 bases, with 15 bases left in between. CDR3 sequence: CASSWRGRRAGANVLTF. The CDR3 coding sequence is TGTGCCAGCAGTTGGCGGGGAAGAAGAGCTGGGGCCAACGTCCTGACTTTC.

This clone was observed once. The V and J genes are TRBV6-1 and TRBJ2-5; D perhaps matches TRBD1 (6 bases). CDR1 and CDR2 from the germline V gene are MNHNS and SASEGT. Trimming pared 0 bases from V and 1 base from J, leaving 9 bases between. This CDR3 has 15 amino acids. The CDR3 is CASSEAGAAQETQYF. In DNA, the CDR3 is TGTGCCAGCAGTGAAGCGGGGGCGGCCCAAGAGACCCAGTACTTC.

The chain carries TRBV5-1 and TRBJ2-2; 10 nucleotides match TRBD1. The germline gives CDR1 SGHRS, CDR2 YFSETQ. After removal of 4 bases from V and 5 bases from J, the junction contained 8 bases not matched to a gene. The length of the CDR3 is 16 residues. Written as DNA, the CDR3 is TGCGCCAGCAGCCCGGCCGGGACAGGGGAGACCGGGGAGCTGTTTTTT. Translating gives CASSPAGTGETGELFF.

This chain uses TRBV11-3 with TRBJ1-4, with a weak D call TRBD1 (6 bases). Germline-derived CDR1 and CDR2 are SGHNT and YENEEA. Trimming cost V 9 bases and J 5 bases, with 19 bases left between them. CDR3 length: 15 amino acids. This CDR3 is CARSDRTVRNEKLFF. In DNA, the CDR3 is TGTGCCAGGTCGGATAGGACAGTCAGGAATGAAAAACTGTTTTTT.

The chain employs TRBV30 and TRBJ2-3, with D possibly being TRBD1 (6 bases). This CDR3 is built from 13 residues. Trimming shortened V by 0 bases and J by 10 bases, and 14 bases separated the two germline ends. Germline assignment: CDR1 GTSNPN and CDR2 SVGIG (reference sequence). The CDR3 region has the DNA TGTGCCTGGAGTGTATTACGGGACATAGCGCAGTATTTT. Translation: CAWSVLRDIAQYF. The full variable domain, in which reference TRBV30 and TRBJ2-3 provide the parts outside the CDR3, is SQTIHQWPATLVQPVGSPLSLECTVEGTSNPNLYWYRQAAGRGLQLLFYSVGIGQISSEVPQNLSASRPQDRQFILSSKKLLLSDSGFYLCAWSVLRDIAQYFGPGTRLTVL.